The 28 T cell receptor beta chains below come from one sample, sequenced in a study of blood T cell repertoires in COVID-19. Method: immunoSEQ multiplex PCR; TCRdb's copy keeps in-frame clones and lacks some. The sample has about 250,000 clones, just over 90% seen once. What was sequenced was PBMCs or T cells enriched from blood (not recorded which). The receptor source for this set is a woman aged 18 to 35 who had recovered from COVID-19.

CDR3 nucleotide sequence: TGTGCCAGCAGTGAAGAGGTTTCGGGATTCGGCCAGCCCCAGCATTTT. This codes for CASSEEVSGFGQPQHF. The rearrangement uses TRBV2 and TRBJ1-5, with no clear D. With 1 base removed from V and 7 bases from J, the gap between germline ends came to 17 bases. The V gene's germline CDR1 is SNHLY and CDR2 FYNNEI. The CDR3 loop spans 16 amino acids.

The V gene is TRBV11-3, the J gene TRBJ2-3; TRBD1 matches 8 bases. CDR1 and CDR2 from the germline V gene are SGHNT and YENEEA. The CDR3 loop spans 13 amino acids. The junction had 6 bases not matched to a gene; V was cut back by 11 bases and J by 2 bases. In DNA, the CDR3 is TGTGCCGGAGGGACAGGCCCCACAGATACGCAGTATTTT. The encoded protein is CAGGTGPTDTQYF.

The J gene is TRBJ1-1, the V gene TRBV18, with TRBD1 identical over 9 bases. Germline V gene data show CDR1 as KGHSH and CDR2 as LQKENI. The CDR3 spans 14 residues. The V gene end was trimmed by 5 bases and the J gene end by 5 bases; junction bases not matched to a gene: 6. The DNA of the CDR3 is TGTGCCAGCTCAGGGACAGGGCGGAGGACTGAAGCTTTCTTT. Encoded protein: CASSGTGRRTEAFF.

This chain uses TRBV19 with TRBJ2-7; TRBD1 matches 8 bases. J gave up 3 bases and V 3 bases, and 4 bases lay outside the gene matches. The CDR3 runs 14 residues. Germline V gene sequence: CDR1 LNHDA, CDR2 SQIVND (reference sequence). The CDR3 protein is CASSIRTGSYEQYF. Written as DNA, the CDR3 is TGTGCCAGTAGTATTAGGACAGGGAGCTACGAGCAGTACTTC.

This rearrangement joins TRBV11-3 to TRBJ2-5, with 9 bases fitting TRBD1. This CDR3 spans 15 amino acids. CDR1 and CDR2 from the germline V gene are SGHNT and YENEEA. V trimming: 5 bases; J trimming: 2 bases; junction bases outside the gene matches: 6. In nucleotides, the CDR3 is TGTGCCAGCAGCGGCCGTGGACAGGGGCAAGAGACCCAGTACTTC. This translates into CASSGRGQGQETQYF.

The chain uses TRBV7-9 and TRBJ2-7, with TRBD2 identical over 9 bases. The germline V gene encodes CDR1 SEHNR and CDR2 FQNEAQ (reference sequence). The CDR3 runs to 15 residues. Trimming cost V 4 bases and J 0 bases; bases outside gene matches: 4. The CDR3 DNA is TGTGCCAGCAGCTCTAGCGGGGTACCCTCCTACGAGCAGTACTTC. This encodes CASSSSGVPSYEQYF.

The chain couples TRBV7-9 to TRBJ2-5; weak D call: TRBD1 (5 bases). The CDR3 extends over 14 amino acids. Germline CDR1 SEHNR, CDR2 FQNEAQ (reference sequence). Trimming cost V 1 base and J 7 bases, with 13 bases left between them. The CDR3 DNA reads as TGTGCCAGCAGCTTAGAACTGTTCCAGGGGACCCAGTACTTC. Translated, it gives CASSLELFQGTQYF.

The genes are TRBV21-1 and TRBJ1-2. TRBV21-1 is described as a pseudogene. The CDR3 contains 15 residues. The DNA of the CDR3 is TGTGCCAGCAGCAAAGGGAGGTGGCAGAACTATGGCTACACCTTC. It translates to CASSKGRWQNYGYTF.

The chain uses TRBV19 and TRBJ1-1, with D maybe TRBD1 (5 bases). V gave up 6 bases and J gave up 8 bases, with 7 bases separating them. The V gene's germline CDR1 is LNHDA and CDR2 SQIVND (reference sequence). This CDR3 has 10 residues. CDR3 protein: CASRAGEAFF. The CDR3 DNA reads TGTGCCAGTAGGGCAGGGGAAGCTTTCTTT.

The chain links TRBV6-6 to TRBJ1-3; tentatively, D is TRBD1 (6 bases). Germline V CDR1 and CDR2: MNHNY, SVGAGI (reference sequence). V lost 4 bases and J lost 0, with 10 bases in between. The CDR3 runs to 15 residues. Written as DNA, the CDR3 is TGTGCCAGCAGTTTTCCGGGACACTCTGGAAACACCATATATTTT. Its translation is CASSFPGHSGNTIYF.

Here the CDR3 reads CASSRQNNSPLHF. CDR3 DNA sequence: TGTGCCAGCAGTCGACAGAATAATTCACCCCTCCACTTT. The V gene is TRBV6-5, the J gene TRBJ1-6; a weak D match, TRBD1 (5 bases). V gave up 5 bases and J gave up 5 bases, with 7 bases separating them. The CDR3 consists of 13 residues. Germline V gene sequence: CDR1 MNHEY, CDR2 SVGAGI.

The rearrangement joins TRBV2 to TRBJ2-1; 8 nucleotides agree with TRBD1. The ends lost 8 bases at V and 5 bases at J; junction bases unmatched: 5. The CDR3 runs 13 residues. Germline V lookup: CDR1 SNHLY, CDR2 FYNNEI. The CDR3 spells CASSRGRHNEQFF. The CDR3 bases are TGTGCCAGCTCCAGGGGGCGACACAATGAGCAGTTCTTC.

The chain uses TRBV5-4 and TRBJ1-1, with TRBD1 as a possible D gene (5 bases). The CDR3 contains 14 residues. Trimming left V 3 bases short and J 3 bases short, with 12 bases between. Germline V gene data show CDR1 as SGHNT and CDR2 as YYREEE (reference sequence). The CDR3 region has the DNA TGTGCCAGCAGCTCAGCAGGGTTGGACACTGAAGCTTTCTTT. It specifies CASSSAGLDTEAFF. The full variable domain, completed using reference TRBV5-4 and TRBJ1-1, is ETGVTQSPTHLIKTRGQQVTLRCSSQSGHNTVSWYQQALGQGPQFIFQYYREEENGRGNFPPRFSGLQFPNYSSELNVNALELDDSALYLCASSSAGLDTEAFFGQGTRLTVV.

This clone was counted a single time. The chain links TRBV4-3 to TRBJ2-5; TRBD2 matches at 13 bases. The V segment lost 3 bases and the J segment 5 bases; nucleotides outside the gene matches: 6. The CDR3 length is 16 residues. Germline CDR1 LGHNA, CDR2 YSLEER. The CDR3 loop is CASSQTSGGMGETQYF. CDR3 DNA sequence: TGCGCCAGCAGCCAGACTAGCGGGGGGATGGGGGAGACCCAGTACTTC.

J is TRBJ1-1 and V is TRBV7-2; 9 bases map to TRBD1. V lost 5 bases, J lost 0 bases, and 4 bases stayed unmatched. The CDR3 consists of 15 residues. CDR1 and CDR2 (germline): SGHTA, FQGNSA. CDR3 in amino acids: CASSPRTGVNTEAFF. The CDR3 DNA sequence: TGTGCCAGCAGCCCACGGACAGGGGTGAACACTGAAGCTTTCTTT.

A word on this clone: Other DNA variants within this sample encode the same CDR3. The CDR3 nucleotides are TGTGCCAGCAGCTTGACACCCAGGAACACTGAAGCTTTCTTT. It codes for CASSLTPRNTEAFF. The chain couples TRBV7-3 to TRBJ1-1; no firm D call. CDR1 is SGHTA and CDR2 is FQGTGA in the germline V gene. V lost 3 bases and J 1 base, leaving 9 bases between the germline ends. The CDR3 contains 14 residues.

The chain has TRBV7-9 and TRBJ1-1; no definite D call. The CDR3 is made up of 13 amino acids. The V end was cut by 6 bases, the J end by 4 bases, with 12 bases between. CDR1 and CDR2 from the germline V gene are SEHNR and FQNEAQ (reference sequence). Here the CDR3 reads CASRKPGVTEAFF. CDR3 coding DNA: TGTGCCAGCAGGAAACCCGGGGTCACTGAAGCTTTCTTT. The full variable domain, with the rest looked up from reference TRBV7-9 and TRBJ1-1, is DTGVSQNPRHKITKRGQNVTFRCDPISEHNRLYWYRQTLGQGPEFLTYFQNEAQLEKSRLLSDRFSAERPKGSFSTLEIQRTEQGDSAMYLCASRKPGVTEAFFGQGTRLTVV.

The chain uses TRBV28 and TRBJ1-2; maybe TRBD1 (6 bases). Trimming stripped 6 bases from V and 4 bases from J, with 12 bases between. Germline CDR1 and CDR2: MDHEN and SYDVKM. There are 13 residues in the CDR3. This CDR3 reads CASRDSSPYGYTF. The CDR3 region has the DNA TGTGCCAGCAGGGACAGCAGTCCCTATGGCTACACCTTC.

The chain joins TRBV4-1 to TRBJ2-1; 7 nucleotides line up with TRBD2. CDR3 length: 15 residues. V was clipped by 5 bases and J by 1 base; unmatched bases: 5. Germline-derived CDR1 and CDR2 are MGHRA and YSYEKL. The CDR3 DNA is TGCGCCAGCAGCAGGGCTAGCGGTTCCTACAATGAGCAGTTCTTC. It translates to CASSRASGSYNEQFF.

The V call is TRBV5-6, the J call TRBJ1-1; no definite D call. Germline V gene data show CDR1 as SGHDT and CDR2 as YYEEEE. The V end lost 4 bases, the J end lost 3 bases, and 16 bases lay between the germline ends. The CDR3 runs to 15 residues. CDR3 in DNA: TGTGCCAGCAGCCCGGGCGGACTCGCGGACACTGAAGCTTTCTTT. Its translation is CASSPGGLADTEAFF.

The chain recombines TRBV5-1 with TRBJ2-1; D call uncertain. The V end lost 4 bases, the J end lost 0 bases, and 14 bases lay between the germline ends. Germline CDR1 and CDR2: SGHRS and YFSETQ. The CDR3 contains 16 residues. CDR3: CASSPGRVSSYNEQFF. Written as DNA, the CDR3 is TGCGCCAGCAGCCCGGGTCGGGTGAGCTCCTACAATGAGCAGTTCTTC.

The chain carries TRBV13 and TRBJ1-1; no clear D gene. CDR1 PRHDT and CDR2 FYEKMQ come from the germline V gene (reference sequence). Deletions cut 3 bases from V and 0 bases from J, with 11 bases between. This CDR3 region has 15 residues. CDR3 in amino acids: CASSFSWNMNTEAFF. CDR3 DNA sequence: TGTGCCAGCAGCTTTAGCTGGAACATGAACACTGAAGCTTTCTTT.

To note about this clone: Other DNA sequences within the sample encode an identical CDR3. The CDR3 spells CASRPSGYNEQFF. The CDR3 DNA reads TGTGCCAGCAGACCTAGCGGCTACAATGAGCAGTTCTTC. V usage is TRBV27 and J usage is TRBJ2-1; TRBD2 aligns across 7 bases. The V gene end was trimmed by 6 bases and the J gene end by 3 bases; junction bases not matched to a gene: 2. Germline CDR1 and CDR2: MNHEY and SMNVEV (reference sequence). This CDR3 spans 13 amino acids.

This rearrangement joins TRBV6-6 to TRBJ1-4, with 10 bases identical to TRBD1. Germline V gives CDR1 MNHNY, CDR2 SVGAGI (reference sequence). Trimming took 6 bases from V and 7 from J; bases not matched to a gene: 8. This CDR3 region has 15 residues. The CDR3 loop is CASRETGGAGEKLFF. CDR3 coding DNA: TGTGCCAGCAGGGAGACAGGGGGCGCGGGTGAAAAACTGTTTTTT.

The chain recombines TRBV10-3 with TRBJ2-3; TRBD2 is a possible D gene (5 bases). Trimming pared 3 bases from V and 0 bases from J, leaving 10 bases between. This CDR3 is built from 15 residues. Per germline, CDR1 ENHRY and CDR2 SYGVKD. The CDR3 sequence: CAISDLRASTDTQYF. The CDR3 DNA follows: TGTGCCATCAGTGATTTGCGGGCGAGCACAGATACGCAGTATTTT.

The chain recombines TRBV4-1 with TRBJ2-1; a possible D gene is TRBD2 (6 bases). The V gene lost 4 bases and the J gene lost 1 base, with 11 bases spanning the gap. The germline V gene has CDR1 MGHRA and CDR2 YSYEKL. This CDR3 has 15 residues. Written as DNA, the CDR3 is TGCGCCAGCAGCCTTAGCGGTACATCCTACAATGAGCAGTTCTTC. Its protein is CASSLSGTSYNEQFF.

This chain links TRBV24-1 with TRBJ2-1; 8 positions agree with TRBD2. With 4 bases clipped from V and 3 bases from J, the junction kept 7 bases outside the gene matches. CDR3 length: 16 amino acids. The germline V gene encodes CDR1 KGHDR and CDR2 SFDVKD. CDR3 protein: CATSDSERGLYNEQFF. For the CDR3, the DNA is TGTGCCACCAGTGACTCGGAGCGGGGGCTCTACAATGAGCAGTTCTTC.

This rearrangement joins TRBV23-1 to TRBJ1-4; the match to TRBD1 covers 12 bases. TRBV23-1 falls under the ORF class, with uncertain function. Trimming removed 2 bases from V and 3 bases from J; junction bases left unmatched: 13. This CDR3 comprises 20 residues. As DNA, the CDR3 is TGCGCCAGCAGTCAAGCACCGGGACAGGGGGCAGGTCGGGCTAATGAAAAACTGTTTTTT. Translated: CASSQAPGQGAGRANEKLFF.